The clone carrying this T cell receptor (beta chain) was seen a handful of times. As yet, its antigen is unknown. The authors ran a second PCR of 7 to 11 cycles using a sample-barcoded 5' primer and a J-beta primer mix. Each CDR3 protein is one row after TCRdb ran MiXCR on the 5' RACE reads. The sample shows about 560,000 distinct CDR3 sequences, about 28% of them seen only once. This CDR3 has 15 amino acids. After removal of 5 bases from V and 4 bases from J, the junction contained 10 bases not matched to a gene. Germline V gene lookup returns CDR1 ENHRY and CDR2 SYGVKD. This entry belongs to a study of blood T cells in healthy people across ages. The study's findings and limits: Investigators treated diversity estimates from one million T cells as underestimates.

This sample also appeared in a second study, on T cells of mothers and their children. That study reports: The authors added sample barcodes and 2-4 random nucleotides using the M1S primer of the second PCR.

The J gene is TRBJ2-7, the V gene TRBV10-3; 8 positions agree with TRBD1. The sample was blood. This TCR derives from a boy aged 2 to 10 in good health. CDR3: CAISWDRSSSYEQYF. DNA of the CDR3: TGTGCCATCAGTTGGGACAGGTCTTCCTCTTACGAGCAGTACTTC.